The 4 T cell receptor beta chains below were found in one sample sequenced in a study of beta chain features in type 1 diabetes. Study-wide results and caveats: People with Type 1 diabetes carried modestly yet significantly shorter TCRB CDR3s in all four CD4+ subsets.

Expressed TCRB transcripts were sequenced after all isolated RNA was converted to cDNA. Only in-frame clones appear in the TCRdb table, and some are missing; sequencing was by immunoSEQ multiplex PCR. Among a few hundred thousand clones listed, about 20% were seen once. For these receptors, no antigen is known. Sequencing input: naive CD4+ T cells from blood. All receptors come from a woman between 40 and 55 years old with type 1 diabetes.

The CDR3 loop is CASSFDRLQPQHF. CDR3 DNA sequence: TGTGCCAGCAGTTTCGACAGGTTGCAGCCCCAGCATTTT. The V gene is TRBV6-5, the J gene TRBJ1-5; possible D gene TRBD1, 6 bases. CDR1 is MNHEY and CDR2 is SVGAGI in the germline V gene. V gave up 4 bases and J gave up 7 bases, with 11 bases separating them. The CDR3 loop spans 13 amino acids.

This sequence joins TRBV5-4 and TRBJ2-2; D may be TRBD1 (6 bases). The CDR3 is made up of 15 amino acids. Germline V lookup: CDR1 SGHNT, CDR2 YYREEE (reference sequence). Between the trimmed V and J ends, which lost 0 bases and 0 bases, there was a span of 6 bases. The CDR3 region is CASSLDRANTGELFF. As DNA, the CDR3 is TGTGCCAGCAGCTTGGACAGGGCGAACACCGGGGAGCTGTTTTTT.

This clone was detected a few times. The chain carries TRBV20-1 and TRBJ1-1; D gene uncertain. Germline assignment: CDR1 DFQATT and CDR2 SNEGSKA (reference sequence). Trimming pared 5 bases from V and 5 bases from J, leaving 9 bases between. This CDR3 is 11 amino acids long. CDR3 in amino acids: CSAGERTEAFF. DNA of the CDR3: TGCAGTGCTGGGGAGCGAACTGAAGCTTTCTTT.

This clone was seen only a few times. Additional DNA sequences in this sample encode the identical CDR3. This chain joins TRBV7-3 and TRBJ2-2; D call uncertain. The CDR3 consists of 12 residues. Germline CDR1 SGHTA, CDR2 FQGTGA. The germline V and J ends were trimmed by 5 bases and 2 bases, with 3 bases remaining between them. CDR3 nucleotides: TGTGCCAGCAGCCTAAACACCGGGGAGCTGTTTTTT. Protein: CASSLNTGELFF.